This TCR beta chain was profiled in a study of T cells in localized non-small cell lung cancer. The repertoire was sequenced with immunoSEQ multiplex PCR; TCRdb's copy has only in-frame clones and lacks some. The profile shows under 40,000 clones, 78% of them singletons. The CDR3 has 15 amino acids. CDR1 is SGHRS, CDR2 YFSETQ, per germline. V trimming: 4 bases; J trimming: 4 bases; junction bases outside the gene matches: 9. The chain employs TRBV5-1 and TRBJ1-2; 8 bases are a match to TRBD1. The specimen was peripheral blood, collected before any cancer treatment. This clonotype originated in a male donor older than 55 with stage II squamous cell lung carcinoma. The CDR3 bases are TGCGCCAGCAGCCTGAACGGACAGGGCTTCTATGGCTACACCTTC. It is translated as CASSLNGQGFYGYTF.